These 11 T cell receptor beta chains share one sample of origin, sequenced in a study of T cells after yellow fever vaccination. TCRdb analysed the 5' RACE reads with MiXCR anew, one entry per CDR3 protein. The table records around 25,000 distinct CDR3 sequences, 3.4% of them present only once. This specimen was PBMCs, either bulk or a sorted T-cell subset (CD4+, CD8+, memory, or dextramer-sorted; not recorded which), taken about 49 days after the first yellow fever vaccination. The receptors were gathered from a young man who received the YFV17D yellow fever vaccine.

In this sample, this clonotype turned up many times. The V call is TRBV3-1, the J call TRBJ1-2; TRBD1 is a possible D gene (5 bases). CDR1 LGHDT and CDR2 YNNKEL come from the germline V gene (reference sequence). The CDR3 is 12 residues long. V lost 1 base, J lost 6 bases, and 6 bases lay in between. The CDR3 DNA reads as TGTGCCAGCAGCCAAGGACAGAATGGCTACACCTTC. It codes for CASSQGQNGYTF.

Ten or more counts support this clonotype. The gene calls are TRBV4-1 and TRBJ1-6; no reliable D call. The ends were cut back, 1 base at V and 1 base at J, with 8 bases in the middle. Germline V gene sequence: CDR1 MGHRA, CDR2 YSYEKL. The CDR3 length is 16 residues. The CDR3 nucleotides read TGCGCCAGCAGCCAAGGTGAAGGGTCCTATAATTCACCCCTCCACTTT. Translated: CASSQGEGSYNSPLHF.

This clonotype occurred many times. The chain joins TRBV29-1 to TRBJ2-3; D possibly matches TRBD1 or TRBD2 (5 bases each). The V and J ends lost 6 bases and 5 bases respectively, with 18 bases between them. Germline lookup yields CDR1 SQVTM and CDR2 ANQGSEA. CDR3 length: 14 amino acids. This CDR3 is CSVAIEGQGDTQYF. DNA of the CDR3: TGCAGCGTCGCAATAGAGGGGCAAGGAGATACGCAGTATTTT.

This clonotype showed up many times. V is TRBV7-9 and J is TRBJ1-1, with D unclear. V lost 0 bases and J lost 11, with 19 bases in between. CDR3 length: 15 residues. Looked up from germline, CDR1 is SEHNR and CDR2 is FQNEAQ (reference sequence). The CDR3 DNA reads TGTGCCAGCAGCTTAGCGAGGTGGGCCCGGAGCGGGGCTTTCTTT. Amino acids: CASSLARWARSGAFF.

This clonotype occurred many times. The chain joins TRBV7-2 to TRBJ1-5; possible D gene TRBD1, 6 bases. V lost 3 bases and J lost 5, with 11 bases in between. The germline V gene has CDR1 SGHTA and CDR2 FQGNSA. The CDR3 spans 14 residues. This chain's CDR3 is CASSFRGGDQPQHF. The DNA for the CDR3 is TGTGCCAGCAGCTTCAGAGGGGGTGATCAGCCCCAGCATTTT.

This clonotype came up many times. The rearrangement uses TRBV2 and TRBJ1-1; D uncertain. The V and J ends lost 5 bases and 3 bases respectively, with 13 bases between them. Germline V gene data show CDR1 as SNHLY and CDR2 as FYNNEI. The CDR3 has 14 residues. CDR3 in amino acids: CASSSRRVDTEAFF. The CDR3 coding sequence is TGTGCCAGCAGTTCGCGGAGGGTTGACACTGAAGCTTTCTTT.

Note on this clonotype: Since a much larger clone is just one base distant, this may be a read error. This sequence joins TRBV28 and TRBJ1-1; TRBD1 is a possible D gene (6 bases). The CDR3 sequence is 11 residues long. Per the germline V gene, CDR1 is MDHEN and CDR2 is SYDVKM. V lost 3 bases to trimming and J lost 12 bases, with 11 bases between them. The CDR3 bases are TGTGCCAGCAGTTTCTCCAGGGGTACTTTCTTT. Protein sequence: CASSFSRGTFF.

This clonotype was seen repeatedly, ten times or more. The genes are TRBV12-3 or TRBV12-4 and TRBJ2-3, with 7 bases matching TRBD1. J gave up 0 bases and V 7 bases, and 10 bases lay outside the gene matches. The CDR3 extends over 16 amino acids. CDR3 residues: CASTTGQVSSTDTQYF. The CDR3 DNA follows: TGTGCCAGCACCACTGGACAGGTTTCTAGCACAGATACGCAGTATTTT.

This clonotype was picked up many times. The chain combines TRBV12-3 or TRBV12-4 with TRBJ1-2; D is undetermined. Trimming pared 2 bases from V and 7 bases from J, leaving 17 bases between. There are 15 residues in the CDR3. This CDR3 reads CASSLRRAIGLGYTF. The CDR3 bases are TGTGCCAGCAGTTTACGCCGAGCAATCGGTCTTGGCTACACCTTC.

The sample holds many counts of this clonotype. CDR3 sequence (DNA): TGCGCCAGCAGCTTCGCGGGGTCGAACACTGAAGCTTTCTTT. Translated: CASSFAGSNTEAFF. The chain combines TRBV5-1 with TRBJ1-1; D unresolved. Germline values: CDR1 SGHRS, CDR2 YFSETQ. This CDR3 contains 14 residues. Between the trimmed V and J ends, which lost 2 bases and 1 base, there was a span of 9 bases.

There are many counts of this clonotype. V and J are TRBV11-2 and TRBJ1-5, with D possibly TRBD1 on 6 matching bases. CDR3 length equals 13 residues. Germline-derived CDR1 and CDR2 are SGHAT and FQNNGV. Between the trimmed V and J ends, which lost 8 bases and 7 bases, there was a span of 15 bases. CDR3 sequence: CASSQTGAQPQHF. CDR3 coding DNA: TGTGCCAGCTCTCAGACGGGGGCCCAGCCCCAGCATTTT.